Described below is a single T cell receptor (beta chain) sequence and its context. Antigen unknown. Clones were read by immunoSEQ multiplex PCR, and TCRdb kept only the in-frame ones, dropping some. The repertoire holds some 120,000 clones, with over 80% as singletons. These data come from a study of T cell responses to AZD1222 COVID-19 vaccine. Study-level results: The study sampled repertoires only after the peak T cell response. Donors were largely white British and mainly female; clonal diversity was possibly underestimated. Variant regions that are unmutated are reportedly the target of nearly half of spike-specific TCRs.

This clonotype originated in an adult in good health. This specimen consisted of peripheral blood, obtained on day 0 of AZD1222 vaccination.

For the CDR3, the DNA is TGTGCCAGGGCGGGGACAGGAGTTCTAGCTGGGGCCAACGTCCTGACTTTC. This sequence encodes CARAGTGVLAGANVLTF. The chain recombines TRBV5-8 with TRBJ2-6; TRBD1 aligns across 8 bases. Germline trimming cut 8 bases from V and 2 bases from J; bases unmatched to any gene: 12. The CDR3 loop spans 17 amino acids. From germline, CDR1 is SGHTS and CDR2 YDEGEE.